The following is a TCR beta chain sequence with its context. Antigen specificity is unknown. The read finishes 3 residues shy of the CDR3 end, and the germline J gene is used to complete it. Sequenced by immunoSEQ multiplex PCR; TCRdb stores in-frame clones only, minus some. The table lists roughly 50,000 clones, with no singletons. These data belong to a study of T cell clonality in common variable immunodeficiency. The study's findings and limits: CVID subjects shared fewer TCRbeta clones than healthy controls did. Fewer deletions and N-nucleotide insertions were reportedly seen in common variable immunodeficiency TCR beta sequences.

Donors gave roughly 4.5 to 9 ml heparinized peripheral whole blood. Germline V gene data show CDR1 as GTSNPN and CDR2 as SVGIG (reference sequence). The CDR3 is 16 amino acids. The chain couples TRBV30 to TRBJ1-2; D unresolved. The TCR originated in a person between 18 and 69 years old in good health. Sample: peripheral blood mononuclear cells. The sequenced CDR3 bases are TGTGCCTGGAGCATCGCGGGGAGGTTGGTTGTCGATGAC. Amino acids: CAWSIAGRLVVDD. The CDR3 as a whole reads CAWSIAGRLVVDDYTF.